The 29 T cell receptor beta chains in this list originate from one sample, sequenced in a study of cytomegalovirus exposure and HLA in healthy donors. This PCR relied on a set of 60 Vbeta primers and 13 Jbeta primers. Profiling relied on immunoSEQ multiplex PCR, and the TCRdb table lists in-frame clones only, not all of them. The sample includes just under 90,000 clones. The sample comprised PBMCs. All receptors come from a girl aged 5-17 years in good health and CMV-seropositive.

The CDR3 sequence: CASRCYPGVANTEAFF. The CDR3, as DNA: TGTGCAAGTCGCTGTTATCCAGGGGTTGCGAACACTGAAGCTTTCTTT. The chain recombines TRBV12-2 with TRBJ1-1; the listed D gene, TRBD1, was not tested against the DNA. TRBV12-2 is deemed a pseudogene. This CDR3 has 16 residues.

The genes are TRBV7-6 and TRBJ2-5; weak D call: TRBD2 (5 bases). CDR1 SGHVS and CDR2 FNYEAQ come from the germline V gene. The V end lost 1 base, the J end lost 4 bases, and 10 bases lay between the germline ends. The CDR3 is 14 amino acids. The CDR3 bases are TGTGCCAGCAGCTTAGATCCTAGCTCAGAGACCCAGTACTTC. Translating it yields CASSLDPSSETQYF. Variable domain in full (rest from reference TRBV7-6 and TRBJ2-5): GAGVSQSPRYKVTKRGQDVALRCDPISGHVSLYWYRQALGQGPEFLTYFNYEAQQDKSGLPNDRFSAERPEGSISTLTIQRTEQRDSAMYRCASSLDPSSETQYFGPGTRLLVL.

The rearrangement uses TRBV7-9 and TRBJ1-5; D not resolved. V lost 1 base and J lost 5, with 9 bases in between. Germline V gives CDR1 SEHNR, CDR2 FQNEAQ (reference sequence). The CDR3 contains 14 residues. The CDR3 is CASSLEGGHQPQHF. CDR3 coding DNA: TGTGCCAGCAGCTTAGAGGGAGGGCATCAGCCCCAGCATTTT.

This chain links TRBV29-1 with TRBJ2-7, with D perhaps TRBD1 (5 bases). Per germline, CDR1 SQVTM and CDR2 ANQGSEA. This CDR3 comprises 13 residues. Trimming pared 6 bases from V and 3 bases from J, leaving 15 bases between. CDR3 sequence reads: CSVLRGFHYEQYV. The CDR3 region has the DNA TGCAGCGTGCTTAGGGGCTTTCACTACGAGCAGTACGTC.

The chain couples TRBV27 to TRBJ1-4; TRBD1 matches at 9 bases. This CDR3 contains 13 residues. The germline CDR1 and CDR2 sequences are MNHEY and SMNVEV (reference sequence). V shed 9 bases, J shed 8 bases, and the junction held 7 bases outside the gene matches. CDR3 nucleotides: TGTGCCAGGTTTACAGGGGGCAAAGAAAAACTGTTTTTT. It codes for CARFTGGKEKLFF. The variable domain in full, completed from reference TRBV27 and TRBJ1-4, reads EAQVTQNPRYLITVTGKKLTVTCSQNMNHEYMSWYRQDPGLGLRQIYYSMNVEVTDKGDVPEGYKVSRKEKRNFPLILESPSPNQTSLYFCARFTGGKEKLFFGSGTQLSVL.

The CDR3 loop is CASSPYLPSDRGLGNEQFF. The CDR3 DNA reads as TGTGCCAGCTCACCATATCTGCCCTCGGACAGGGGGCTTGGGAATGAGCAGTTCTTC. The chain recombines TRBV18 with TRBJ2-1; TRBD1 aligns across 11 bases. The germline gives CDR1 KGHSH, CDR2 LQKENI. The ends lost 2 bases at V and 7 bases at J; junction bases unmatched: 16. The CDR3 is 19 residues long.

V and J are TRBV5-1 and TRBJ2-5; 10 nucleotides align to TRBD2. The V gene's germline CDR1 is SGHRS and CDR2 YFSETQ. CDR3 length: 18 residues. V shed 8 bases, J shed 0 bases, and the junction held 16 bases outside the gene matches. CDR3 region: CARARVASGGLYQETQYF. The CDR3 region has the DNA TGCGCCAGGGCGAGAGTGGCTAGCGGGGGACTGTACCAAGAGACCCAGTACTTC. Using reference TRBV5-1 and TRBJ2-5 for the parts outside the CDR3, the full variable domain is KAGVTQTPRYLIKTRGQQVTLSCSPISGHRSVSWYQQTPGQGLQFLFEYFSETQRNKGNFPGRFSGRQFSNSRSEMNVSTLELGDSALYLCARARVASGGLYQETQYFGPGTRLLVL.

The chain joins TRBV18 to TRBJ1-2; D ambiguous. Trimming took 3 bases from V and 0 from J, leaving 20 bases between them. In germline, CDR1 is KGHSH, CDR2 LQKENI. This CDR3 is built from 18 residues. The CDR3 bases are TGTGCCAGCTCACCCAGTGGCTCTCCGGAGTTAACTAACTATGGCTACACCTTC. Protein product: CASSPSGSPELTNYGYTF.

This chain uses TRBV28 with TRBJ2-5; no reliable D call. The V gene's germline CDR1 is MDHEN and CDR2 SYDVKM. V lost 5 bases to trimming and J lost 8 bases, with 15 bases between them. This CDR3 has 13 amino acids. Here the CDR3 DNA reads TGTGCCAGCAGTGGCGGATCTCCTGGTACCCAGTACTTC. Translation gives CASSGGSPGTQYF.

The CDR3 loop is CASSLGNERGSTQYF. CDR3 in DNA: TGTGCCAGCAGCTTAGGTAACGAGCGGGGGAGTACGCAGTATTTT. V usage is TRBV7-2 and J usage is TRBJ2-3, with TRBD2 identical over 8 bases. The trim removed 1 base at V and 8 bases at J, leaving 8 bases unmatched. Germline values: CDR1 SGHTA, CDR2 FQGNSA. The CDR3 contains 15 residues.

The CDR3 sequence is CATSRDRLTGSNYGYTF. CDR3 coding DNA: TGTGCCACCAGCAGAGATCGGCTGACAGGGAGTAACTATGGCTACACCTTC. V gene TRBV15 combines with J gene TRBJ1-2; 7 nucleotides match TRBD1. The CDR3 runs to 17 residues. CDR1 is LNHNV and CDR2 is YYDKDF in the germline V gene (reference sequence). The junction had 8 bases not matched to a gene; V was cut back by 0 bases and J by 1 base.

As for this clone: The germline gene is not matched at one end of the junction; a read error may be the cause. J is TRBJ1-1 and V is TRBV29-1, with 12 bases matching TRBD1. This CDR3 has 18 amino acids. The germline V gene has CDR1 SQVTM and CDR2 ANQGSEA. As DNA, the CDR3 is TGCAGCGTTGAAGGGGTTTGGGACAGGGGGCTAGGGACACCTGAAGATTTCTTT. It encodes CSVEGVWDRGLGTPEDFF.

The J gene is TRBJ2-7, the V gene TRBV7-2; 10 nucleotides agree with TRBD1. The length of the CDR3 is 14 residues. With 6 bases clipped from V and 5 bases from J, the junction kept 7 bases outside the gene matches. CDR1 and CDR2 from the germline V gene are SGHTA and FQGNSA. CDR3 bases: TGTGCCAGCAGTATAGGGGACAGGGGCGACGAGCAGTACTTC. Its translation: CASSIGDRGDEQYF.

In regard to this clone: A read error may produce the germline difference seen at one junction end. The CDR3 region has the DNA TGTGCCAGCAGCCAAGGGGGTACTAGCGGGGCGTCCTACCAGCAGTACTTC. It is translated as CASSQGGTSGASYQQYF. The chain links TRBV4-2 to TRBJ2-7; 10 bases agree with TRBD2. Per the germline V gene, CDR1 is LGHNA and CDR2 is YNFKEQ. The CDR3 is 17 amino acids.

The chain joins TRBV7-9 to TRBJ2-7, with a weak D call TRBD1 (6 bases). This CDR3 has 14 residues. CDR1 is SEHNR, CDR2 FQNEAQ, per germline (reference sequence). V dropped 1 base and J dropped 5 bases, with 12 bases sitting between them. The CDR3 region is CASSLGRGSDEQYV. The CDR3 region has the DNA TGTGCCAGCAGCTTAGGCAGGGGCAGCGACGAGCAGTACGTC.

The CDR3 sequence: CASSGDFARYEQYF. For the CDR3, the DNA is TGCGCCAGCAGCGGCGACTTTGCGCGCTACGAGCAGTACTTC. The chain uses TRBV10-2 and TRBJ2-7, with D unresolved. V shed 6 bases and J shed 3 bases, with 15 bases lying between them. CDR3 length: 14 residues. Germline assignment: CDR1 WSHSY and CDR2 SAAADI.

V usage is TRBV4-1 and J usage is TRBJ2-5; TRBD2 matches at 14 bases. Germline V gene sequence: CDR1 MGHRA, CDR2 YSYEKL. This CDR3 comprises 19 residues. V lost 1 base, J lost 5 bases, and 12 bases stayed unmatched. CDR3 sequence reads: CASSQVIRLAGGFRETQYF. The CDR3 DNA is TGCGCCAGCAGCCAAGTTATTCGACTAGCGGGGGGGTTTCGGGAGACCCAGTACTTC.

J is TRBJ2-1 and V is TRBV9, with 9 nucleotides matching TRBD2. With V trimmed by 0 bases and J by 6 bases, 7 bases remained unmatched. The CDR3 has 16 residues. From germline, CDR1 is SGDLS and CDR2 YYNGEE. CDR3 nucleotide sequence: TGTGCCAGCAGCGTAGGGCGGGGGGGCCTTCTCAATGAGCAGTTCTTC. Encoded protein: CASSVGRGGLLNEQFF.

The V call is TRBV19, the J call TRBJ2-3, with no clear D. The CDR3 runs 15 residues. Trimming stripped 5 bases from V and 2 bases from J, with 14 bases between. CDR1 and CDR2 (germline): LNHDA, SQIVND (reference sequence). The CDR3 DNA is TGTGCCAGTAGTTTCAGAGGAGAAATCACAGATACGCAGTATTTT. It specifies CASSFRGEITDTQYF.

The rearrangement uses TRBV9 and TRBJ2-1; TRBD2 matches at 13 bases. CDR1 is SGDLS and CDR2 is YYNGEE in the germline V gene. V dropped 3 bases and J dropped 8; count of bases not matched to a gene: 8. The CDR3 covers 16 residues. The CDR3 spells CASSAGLAGVLHEQFF. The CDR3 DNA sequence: TGTGCCAGCAGCGCAGGACTAGCGGGGGTGCTACATGAGCAGTTCTTC.

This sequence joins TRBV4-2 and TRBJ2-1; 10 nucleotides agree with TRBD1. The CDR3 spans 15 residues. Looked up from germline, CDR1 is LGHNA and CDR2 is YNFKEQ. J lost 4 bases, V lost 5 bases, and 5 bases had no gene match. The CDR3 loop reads CASSSRDRGYNEQFF. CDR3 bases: TGTGCCAGCAGCAGCCGGGACAGGGGTTACAATGAGCAGTTCTTC.

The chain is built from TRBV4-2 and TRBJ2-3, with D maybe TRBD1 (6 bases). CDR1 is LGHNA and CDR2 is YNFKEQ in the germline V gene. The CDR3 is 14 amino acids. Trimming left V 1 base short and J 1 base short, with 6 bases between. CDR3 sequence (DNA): TGTGCCAGCAGCCAAGGGGGGCGCACAGATACGCAGTATTTT. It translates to CASSQGGRTDTQYF.

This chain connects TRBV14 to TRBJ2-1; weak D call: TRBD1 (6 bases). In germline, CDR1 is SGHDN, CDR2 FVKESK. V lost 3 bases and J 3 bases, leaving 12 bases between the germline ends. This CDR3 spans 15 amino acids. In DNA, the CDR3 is TGTGCCAGCAGCCAGGCGCAGGGGCACTACAATGAGCAGTTCTTC. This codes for CASSQAQGHYNEQFF.

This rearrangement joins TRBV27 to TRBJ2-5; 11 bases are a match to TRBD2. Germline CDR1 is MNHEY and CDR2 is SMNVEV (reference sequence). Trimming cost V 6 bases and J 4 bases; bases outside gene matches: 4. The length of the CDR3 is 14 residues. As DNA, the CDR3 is TGTGCCAGCAGCGTTGGACTAGCGGGAGAGACCCAGTACTTC. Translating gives CASSVGLAGETQYF.

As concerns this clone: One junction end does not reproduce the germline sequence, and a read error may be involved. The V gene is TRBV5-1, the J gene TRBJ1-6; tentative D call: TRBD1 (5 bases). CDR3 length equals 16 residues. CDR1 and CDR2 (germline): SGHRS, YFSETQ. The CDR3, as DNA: TGCGCCAGCAGCTTTTCGGTAGCAGGGCCGGATTCACACCTCCACTTT. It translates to CASSFSVAGPDSHLHF.

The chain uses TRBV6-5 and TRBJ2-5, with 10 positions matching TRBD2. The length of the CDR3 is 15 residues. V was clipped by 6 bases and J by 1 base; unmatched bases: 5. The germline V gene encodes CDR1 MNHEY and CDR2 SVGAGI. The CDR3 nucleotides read TGTGCCAGCAGGGGAACTAGCGGGGCCCAAGAGACCCAGTACTTC. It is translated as CASRGTSGAQETQYF.

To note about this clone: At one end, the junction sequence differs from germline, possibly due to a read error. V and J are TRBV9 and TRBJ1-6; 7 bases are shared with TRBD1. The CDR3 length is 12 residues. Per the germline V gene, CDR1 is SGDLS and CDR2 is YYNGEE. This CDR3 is CASGTVNSPLHF. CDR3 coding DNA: TGTGCCAGCGGGACAGTGAATTCACCCCTACACTTT.

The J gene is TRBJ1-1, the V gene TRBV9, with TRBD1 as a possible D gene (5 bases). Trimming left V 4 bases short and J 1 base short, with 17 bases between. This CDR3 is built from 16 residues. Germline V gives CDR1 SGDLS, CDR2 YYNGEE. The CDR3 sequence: CASSYTSGLTNTEAFF. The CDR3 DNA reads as TGTGCCAGCAGCTATACTTCGGGACTCACGAACACTGAAGCTTTCTTT.

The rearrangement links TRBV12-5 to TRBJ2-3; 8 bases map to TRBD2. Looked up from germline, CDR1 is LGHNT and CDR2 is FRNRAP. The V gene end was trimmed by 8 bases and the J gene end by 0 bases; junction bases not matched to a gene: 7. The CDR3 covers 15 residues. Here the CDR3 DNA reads TGTGCTAGTTGCGGGGGGCTTGGGAGCACAGATACGCAGTATTTT. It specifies CASCGGLGSTDTQYF.